What follows describes a single TCR beta chain. In the study's own analysis: Reference gene primers were amplified, and this amplification served to estimate nucleated cell counts. Libraries were prepared by immunoSEQ multiplex PCR; TCRdb keeps only in-frame clonotypes and omits some of them. The V and J calls and clone size come from that table; D and trimming were worked out from the DNA. This sample has fewer than 250,000 clones, with roughly nine tenths found just once. These data belong to a study of blood T cell repertoires in COVID-19. Study in general: T cells, B-cell-depleted T cells, or PBMCs provided the cDNA or gDNA that served as material.

The germline V and J ends were trimmed by 3 bases and 1 base, with 19 bases remaining between them. There are 17 residues in the CDR3. CDR1 SGDLS and CDR2 YYNGEE come from the germline V gene. The sample consisted of peripheral blood. The TCR was taken from a man in his sixties who had recovered from COVID-19. The genes are TRBV9 and TRBJ1-2; a possible D gene is TRBD1 (6 bases). CDR3 region: CASSDTGTTTRNYGYTF. In nucleotides, the CDR3 is TGTGCCAGCAGCGATACCGGGACAACGACTCGTAACTATGGCTACACCTTC.